Detailed here is one T cell receptor beta chain. Its specificity is unknown. The sample comes from a study of T cell responses to AZD1222 COVID-19 vaccine. Broader study findings: The sample set comprised mostly white British donors with more females, and clonal diversity was possibly underestimated.

Some clones are missing from TCRdb's copy, which holds only in-frame ones; the method was immunoSEQ multiplex PCR. The data show 90,000 to 100,000 clones, about 89% seen once. The sample in question was peripheral blood, obtained on day 0 of AZD1222 vaccination. The sequence derives from an adult in good health.

The CDR3 sequence is CASSVRDRDSPLHF. The DNA for the CDR3 is TGCGCCAGCAGCGTCCGGGACAGAGATTCACCCCTCCACTTT. This chain joins TRBV4-1 and TRBJ1-6, with 7 bases that match TRBD1. The junction had 6 bases not matched to a gene; V was cut back by 5 bases and J by 8 bases. CDR1 and CDR2 (germline): MGHRA, YSYEKL. The CDR3 length is 14 residues.